The following is a T cell receptor (beta chain) sequence with its context. Antigen specificity is unknown. Data came from immunoSEQ multiplex PCR; TCRdb stores just in-frame clones and leaves some out. The profile covers about 1,700 clones, none occurring a single time. The record originates from a study of T cells after posttransplantation cyclophosphamide. Whole-study findings and limits: Blood and skin or GI T cell repertoires showed limited TRB overlap. TRB clonality was highly associated with recipient CMV seropositivity and reactivation. Donor-recipient repertoire similarity was low at 1-2 months, rising over year one.

Treatment was busulfan-fludarabine conditioning, a marrow graft, and cyclophosphamide on days +3 and +4. V lost 6 bases to trimming and J lost 0 bases, with 18 bases between them. This CDR3 is built from 18 residues. CDR1 is MNHEY and CDR2 is SMNVEV in the germline V gene (reference sequence). Source: PBMCs, taken around 35 days after allogeneic stem cell transplant with posttransplant cyclophosphamide. This chain joins TRBV27 and TRBJ1-6; the D is unclear. The receptor comes from a female patient aged 60 or older who received an allogeneic stem cell transplant from a related donor and was CMV-positive. Some T cells may be provided by the graft donor. CDR3 DNA: TGTGCCAGCAGCTCTCGGACTGAGAGGAGCTCCTATAATTCACCCCTCCACTTT. Its translation is CASSSRTERSSYNSPLHF.